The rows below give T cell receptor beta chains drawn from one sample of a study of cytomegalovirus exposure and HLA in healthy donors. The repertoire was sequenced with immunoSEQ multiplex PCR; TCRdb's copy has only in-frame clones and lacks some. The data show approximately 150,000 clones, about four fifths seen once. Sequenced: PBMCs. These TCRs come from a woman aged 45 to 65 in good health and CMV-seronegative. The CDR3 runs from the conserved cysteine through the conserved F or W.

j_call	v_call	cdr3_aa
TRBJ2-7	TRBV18	CASSGDTAPYEQYF
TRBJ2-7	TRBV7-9	CASSLGQPWDEQYF
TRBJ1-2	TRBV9	CASSSRTGGGYTF
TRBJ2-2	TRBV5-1	CASSLGTSNTGELFF
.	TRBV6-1	CASRPGQGVNEQYF
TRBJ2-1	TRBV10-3	CAIRRRAGDGDEQFF
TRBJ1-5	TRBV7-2	CASSLGSNRGDQPQHF
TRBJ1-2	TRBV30	CAWSDSGGYTF
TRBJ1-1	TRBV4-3	CASSQAQGLEAFF
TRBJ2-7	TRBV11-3	CASSLGGTGGRDEQYF
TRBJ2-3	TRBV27	CASNPRDRDTDTQYF
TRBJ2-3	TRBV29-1	CSVEDSSTDTQYF
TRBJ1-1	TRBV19	CASTHSLNTEAFF
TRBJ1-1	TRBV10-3	CAISESTLAGTYTEAFF
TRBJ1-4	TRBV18	CASSSGGTRNEKLFF
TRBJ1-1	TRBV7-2	CASSLVQGGVGGAEAFF
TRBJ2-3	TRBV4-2	CASSRRTSGGGADTQYF
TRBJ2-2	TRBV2	CASRTGQNTGELFF
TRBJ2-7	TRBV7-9	CASSPKTGTGGIYEQYF
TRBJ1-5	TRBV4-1	CASSRRDRENQPQHF
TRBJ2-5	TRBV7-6	CASSPRLAEETQYF
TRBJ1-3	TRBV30	CAWDTVIGNTIYF
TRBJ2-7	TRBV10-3	CAIRVSPAGGPYEQYF
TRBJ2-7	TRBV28	CASRLGQGWYEQYF
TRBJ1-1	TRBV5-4	CASSLWGQIMNTEAFF
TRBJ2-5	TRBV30	CAWSSGQGAAQETQYF
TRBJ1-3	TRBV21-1	CASSKEPGKASDGNTIYF
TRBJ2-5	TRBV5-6	CASSLMLAGGQETQYF
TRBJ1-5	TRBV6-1	CASSPRVGQPQHF
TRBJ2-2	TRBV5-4	CASSLETTNTGELFF
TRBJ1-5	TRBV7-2	CASSPRGDSYQPQHF
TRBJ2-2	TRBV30	CAWSRGLAGGLGELFF
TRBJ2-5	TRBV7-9	CASLSGGSPGTQYF
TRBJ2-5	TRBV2	CASSDPAGREKETQYF
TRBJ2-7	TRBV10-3	CAIRQGLAGDYEQYF
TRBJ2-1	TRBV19	CASSMSEGSSYNEQFF
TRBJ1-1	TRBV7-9	CASSLAVLGQGRIEAFF
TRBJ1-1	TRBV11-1	CASSLQRAEAFF
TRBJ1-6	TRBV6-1	CASSYYRGNSPLHF
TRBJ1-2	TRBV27	CASSLSQGYGYTF
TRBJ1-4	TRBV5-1	CASRMDRDYEKLFF
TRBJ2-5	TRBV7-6	CASSLEGQGWQTQYF
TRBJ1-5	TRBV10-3	CAISDEGAGSNQPQHF
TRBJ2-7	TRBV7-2	CASSARGTYEQYF
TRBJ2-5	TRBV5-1	CASSRGQVQETQYF
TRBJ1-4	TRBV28	CASSSSPGQGFEGVFF
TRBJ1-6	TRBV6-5	CASSYGTGGNSPLHF
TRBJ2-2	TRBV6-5	CASSRGQGAFGELFF
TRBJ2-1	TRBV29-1	CSVGEGDNEQFF
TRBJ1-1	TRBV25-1	CASTFSGGAEAFF
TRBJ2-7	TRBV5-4	CASSASGRFSYEQYF
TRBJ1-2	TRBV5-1	CASSQAGTGVFGYTF
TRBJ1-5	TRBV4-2	CASSQGNRDQPQHF
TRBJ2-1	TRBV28	CASSPMTGTGYYNEQFF